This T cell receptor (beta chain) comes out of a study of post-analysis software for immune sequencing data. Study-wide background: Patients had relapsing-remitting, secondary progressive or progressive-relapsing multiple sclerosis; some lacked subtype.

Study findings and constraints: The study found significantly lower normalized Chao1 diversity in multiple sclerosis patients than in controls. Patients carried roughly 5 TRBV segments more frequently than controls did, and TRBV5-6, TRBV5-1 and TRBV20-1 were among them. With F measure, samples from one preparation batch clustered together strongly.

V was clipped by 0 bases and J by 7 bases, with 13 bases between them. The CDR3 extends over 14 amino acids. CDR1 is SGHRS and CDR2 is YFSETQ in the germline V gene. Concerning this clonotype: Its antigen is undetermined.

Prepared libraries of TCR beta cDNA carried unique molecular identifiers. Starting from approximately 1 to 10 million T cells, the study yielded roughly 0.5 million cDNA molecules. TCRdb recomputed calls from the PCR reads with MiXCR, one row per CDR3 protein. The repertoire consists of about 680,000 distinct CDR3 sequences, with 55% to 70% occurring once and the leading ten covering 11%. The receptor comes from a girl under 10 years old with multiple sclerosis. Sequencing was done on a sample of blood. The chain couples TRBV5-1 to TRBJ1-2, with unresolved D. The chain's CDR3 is CASSLGPELGGYTF. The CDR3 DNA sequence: TGCGCCAGCAGCTTGGGACCAGAACTCGGTGGCTACACCTTC.